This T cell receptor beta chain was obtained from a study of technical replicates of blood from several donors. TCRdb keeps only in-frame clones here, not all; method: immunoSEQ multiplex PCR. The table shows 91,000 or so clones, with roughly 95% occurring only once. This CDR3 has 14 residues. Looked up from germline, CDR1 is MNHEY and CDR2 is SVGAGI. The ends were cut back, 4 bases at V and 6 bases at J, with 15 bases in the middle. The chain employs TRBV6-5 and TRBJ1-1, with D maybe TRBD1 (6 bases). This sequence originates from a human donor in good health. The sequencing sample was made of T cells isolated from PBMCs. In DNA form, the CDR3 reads TGTGCCAGCAGTTCCAACAGGGAGCGCGCTGAAGCTTTCTTT. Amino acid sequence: CASSSNRERAEAFF.